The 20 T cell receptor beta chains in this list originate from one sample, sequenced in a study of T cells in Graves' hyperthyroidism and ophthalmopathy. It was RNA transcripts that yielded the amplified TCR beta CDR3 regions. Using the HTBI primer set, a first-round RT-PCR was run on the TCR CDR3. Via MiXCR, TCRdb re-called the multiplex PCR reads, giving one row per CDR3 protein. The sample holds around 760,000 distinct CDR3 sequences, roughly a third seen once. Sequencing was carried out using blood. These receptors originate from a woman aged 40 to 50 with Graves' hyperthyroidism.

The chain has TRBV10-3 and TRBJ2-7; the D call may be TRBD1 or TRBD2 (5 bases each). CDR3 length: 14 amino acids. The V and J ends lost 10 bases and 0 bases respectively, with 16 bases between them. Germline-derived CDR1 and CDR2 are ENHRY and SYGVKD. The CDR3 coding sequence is TGTGCCACCACCCAGTCCGGGACCTCCTACGAGCAGTACTTC. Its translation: CATTQSGTSYEQYF.

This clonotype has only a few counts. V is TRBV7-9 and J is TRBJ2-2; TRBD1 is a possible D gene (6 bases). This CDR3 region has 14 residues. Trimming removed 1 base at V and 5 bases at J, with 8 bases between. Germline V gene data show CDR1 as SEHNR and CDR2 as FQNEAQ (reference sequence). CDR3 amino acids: CASSLEGETGELFF. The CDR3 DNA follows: TGTGCCAGCAGCTTAGAGGGGGAGACCGGGGAGCTGTTTTTT.

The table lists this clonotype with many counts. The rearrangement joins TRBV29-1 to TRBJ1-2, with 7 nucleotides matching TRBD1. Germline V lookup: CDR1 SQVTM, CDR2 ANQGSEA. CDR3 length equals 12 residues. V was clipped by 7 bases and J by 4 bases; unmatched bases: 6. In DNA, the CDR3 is TGCAGCGCCGGGGGGACAGCCTATGGCTACACCTTC. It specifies CSAGGTAYGYTF.

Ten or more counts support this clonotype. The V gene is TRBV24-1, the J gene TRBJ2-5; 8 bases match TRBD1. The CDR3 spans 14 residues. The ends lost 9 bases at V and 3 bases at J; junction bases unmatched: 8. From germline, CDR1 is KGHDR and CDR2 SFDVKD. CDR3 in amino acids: CATGSTGVKETQYF. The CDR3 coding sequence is TGTGCCACCGGATCGACAGGGGTCAAAGAGACCCAGTACTTC.

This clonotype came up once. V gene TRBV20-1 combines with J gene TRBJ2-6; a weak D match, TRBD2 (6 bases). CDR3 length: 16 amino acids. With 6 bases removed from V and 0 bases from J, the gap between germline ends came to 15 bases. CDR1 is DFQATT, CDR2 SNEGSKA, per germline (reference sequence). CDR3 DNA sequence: TGCAGTGCGAGATCGGGGGACTTCTCTGGGGCCAACGTCCTGACTTTC. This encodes CSARSGDFSGANVLTF.

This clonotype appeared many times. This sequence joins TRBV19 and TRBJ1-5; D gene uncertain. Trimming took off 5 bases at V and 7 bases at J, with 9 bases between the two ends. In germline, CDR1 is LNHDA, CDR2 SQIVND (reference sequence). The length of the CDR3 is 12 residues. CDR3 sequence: CASSRESQPQHF. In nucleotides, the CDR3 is TGTGCCAGTAGTCGGGAGTCGCAGCCCCAGCATTTT.

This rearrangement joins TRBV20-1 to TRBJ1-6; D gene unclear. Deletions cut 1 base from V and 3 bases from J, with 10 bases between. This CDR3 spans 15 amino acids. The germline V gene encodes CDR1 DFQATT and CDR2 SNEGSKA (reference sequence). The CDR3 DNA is TGCAGTGCTAGAGTTAGGCAGGTCTATAATTCACCCCTCCACTTT. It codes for CSARVRQVYNSPLHF.

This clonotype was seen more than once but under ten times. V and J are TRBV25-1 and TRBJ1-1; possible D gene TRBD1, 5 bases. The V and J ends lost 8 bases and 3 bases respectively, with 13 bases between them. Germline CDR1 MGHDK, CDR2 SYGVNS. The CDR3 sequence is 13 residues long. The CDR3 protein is CASGGFLDTEAFF. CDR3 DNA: TGTGCCAGCGGGGGGTTTTTGGACACTGAAGCTTTCTTT. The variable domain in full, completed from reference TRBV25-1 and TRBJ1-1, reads EADIYQTPRYLVIGTGKKITLECSQTMGHDKMYWYQQDPGMELHLIHYSYGVNSTEKGDLSSESTVSRIRTEHFPLTLESARPSHTSQYLCASGGFLDTEAFFGQGTRLTVV.

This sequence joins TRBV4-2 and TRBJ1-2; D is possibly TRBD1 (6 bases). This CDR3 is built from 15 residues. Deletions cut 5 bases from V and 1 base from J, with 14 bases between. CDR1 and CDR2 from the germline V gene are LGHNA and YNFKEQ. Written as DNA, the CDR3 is TGTGCCAGCAGCGGGCGAGGGACAAGTAACTATGGCTACACCTTC. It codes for CASSGRGTSNYGYTF.

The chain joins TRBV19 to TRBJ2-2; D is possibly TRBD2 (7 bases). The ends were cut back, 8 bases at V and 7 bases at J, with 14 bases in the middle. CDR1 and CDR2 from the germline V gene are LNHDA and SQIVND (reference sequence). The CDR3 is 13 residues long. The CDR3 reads CASGAGAVGELFF. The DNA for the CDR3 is TGTGCCAGTGGGGCGGGGGCGGTCGGGGAGCTGTTTTTT.

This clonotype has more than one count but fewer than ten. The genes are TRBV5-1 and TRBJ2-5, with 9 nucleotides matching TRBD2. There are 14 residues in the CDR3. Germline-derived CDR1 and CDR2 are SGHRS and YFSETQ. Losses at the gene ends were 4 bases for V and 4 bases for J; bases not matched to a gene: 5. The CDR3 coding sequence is TGCGCCAGCAGCCTGGGGACTAGCACAGAGACCCAGTACTTC. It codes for CASSLGTSTETQYF.

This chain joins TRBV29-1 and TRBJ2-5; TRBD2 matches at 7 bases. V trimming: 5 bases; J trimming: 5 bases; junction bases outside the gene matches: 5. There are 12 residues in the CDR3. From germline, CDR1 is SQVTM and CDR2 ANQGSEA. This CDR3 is CSVPGAGETQYF. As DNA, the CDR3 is TGCAGCGTTCCGGGAGCGGGGGAGACCCAGTACTTC.

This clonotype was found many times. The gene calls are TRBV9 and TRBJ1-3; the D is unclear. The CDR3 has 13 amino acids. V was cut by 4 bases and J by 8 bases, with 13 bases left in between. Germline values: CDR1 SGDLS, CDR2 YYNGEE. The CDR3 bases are TGTGCCAGCAGCCCCTTCTCCGGATACACCATATATTTT. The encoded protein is CASSPFSGYTIYF.

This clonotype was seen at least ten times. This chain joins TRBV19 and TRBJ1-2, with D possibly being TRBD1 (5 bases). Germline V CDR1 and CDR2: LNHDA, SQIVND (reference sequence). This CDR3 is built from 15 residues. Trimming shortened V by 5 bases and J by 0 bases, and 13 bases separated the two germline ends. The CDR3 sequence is CASSPKLTANYGYTF. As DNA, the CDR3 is TGTGCCAGTAGTCCCAAACTGACAGCTAACTATGGCTACACCTTC.

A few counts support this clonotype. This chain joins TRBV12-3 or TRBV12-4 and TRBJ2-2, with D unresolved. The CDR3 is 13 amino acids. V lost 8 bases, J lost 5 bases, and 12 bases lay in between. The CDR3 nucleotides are TGTGCCAGCTCCTTCGATGGTACCGGGGAGCTGTTTTTT. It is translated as CASSFDGTGELFF.

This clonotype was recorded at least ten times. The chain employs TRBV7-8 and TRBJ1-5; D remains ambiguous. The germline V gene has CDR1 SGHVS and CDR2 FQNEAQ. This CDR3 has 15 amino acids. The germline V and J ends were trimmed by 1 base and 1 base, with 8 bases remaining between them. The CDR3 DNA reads TGTGCCAGCAGCTTAGACAGCAACAGCAATCAGCCCCAGCATTTT. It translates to CASSLDSNSNQPQHF.

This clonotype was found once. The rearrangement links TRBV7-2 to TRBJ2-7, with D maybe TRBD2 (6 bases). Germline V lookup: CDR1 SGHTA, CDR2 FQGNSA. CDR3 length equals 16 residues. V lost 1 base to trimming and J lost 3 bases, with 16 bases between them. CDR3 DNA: TGTGCCAGCAGCTTAGGCGGGGTAGGGGACTTCTACGAGCAGTACTTC. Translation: CASSLGGVGDFYEQYF.

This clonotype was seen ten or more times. The CDR3 DNA sequence: TGTGCCAGCCACCGGATAGGGACAGTCCACGAGCAGTACTTC. It specifies CASHRIGTVHEQYF. The gene calls are TRBV10-3 and TRBJ2-7; 7 nucleotides line up with TRBD1. The germline gives CDR1 ENHRY, CDR2 SYGVKD. V trimming: 10 bases; J trimming: 5 bases; junction bases outside the gene matches: 14. The CDR3 is made up of 14 amino acids.

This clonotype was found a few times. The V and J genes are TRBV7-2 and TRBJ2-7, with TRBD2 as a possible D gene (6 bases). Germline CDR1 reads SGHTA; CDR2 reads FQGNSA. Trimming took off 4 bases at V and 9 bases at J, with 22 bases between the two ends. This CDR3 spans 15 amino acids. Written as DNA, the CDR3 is TGTGCCAGCAGCTCTAGCCCGGGTAGGGAGGCGGTGCAGTACTTC. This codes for CASSSSPGREAVQYF.

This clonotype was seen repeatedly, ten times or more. The CDR3: CASSSPATGGNTIYF. CDR3 bases: TGTGCCAGCAGCTCTCCGGCGACAGGGGGAAACACCATATATTTT. The chain joins TRBV7-9 to TRBJ1-3, with 7 nucleotides matching TRBD1. V was clipped by 4 bases and J by 4 bases; unmatched bases: 7. The CDR3 runs to 15 residues. Germline CDR1 SEHNR, CDR2 FQNEAQ (reference sequence). Full variable domain (rest looked up from reference TRBV7-9 and TRBJ1-3): DTGVSQNPRHKITKRGQNVTFRCDPISEHNRLYWYRQTLGQGPEFLTYFQNEAQLEKSRLLSDRFSAERPKGSFSTLEIQRTEQGDSAMYLCASSSPATGGNTIYFGEGSWLTVV.